The present T cell receptor beta chain was sequenced within a study of shared T cell receptors in the human thymus. Germline CDR1 reads SQVTM; CDR2 reads ANQGSEA. CDR3 size: 12 residues. V lost 6 bases and J lost 4; bases outside the gene matches: 3. TCRdb's copy holds only in-frame clones and misses some; the assay was immunoSEQ multiplex PCR. The sample shows hundreds of thousands of clones, roughly 90% of them seen only once. This clone was observed a few times. These data were also reused for a study on human thymus T cells. That report notes: Surgeons resected thymus tissue during corrective heart surgery. What appeared biased in thymic and blood repertoires was the usage of V and J genes. Highly overlapping thymic repertoires among unrelated individuals were reported in related research.

Sequenced: thymocytes. The chain is built from TRBV29-1 and TRBJ2-3; 8 bases match TRBD1. This clonotype originated in a boy in the first two years of life with a congenital heart defect. This CDR3 reads CSVKTGADTQYF. DNA for the CDR3: TGCAGCGTCAAGACAGGGGCAGATACGCAGTATTTT.